These 9 T cell receptor beta chains share one sample of origin, sequenced in a study of T-cell memory formation after mild COVID-19 (dated by TCRdb to about 2021). The method was 5' RACE. Sequencing was performed on an Illumina NovaSeq 6000. TCRdb trimmed the raw reads at Q25, called clones with MiXCR and kept productive beta chains. Each record represents a unique CDR3 protein, reported with the most common genes and DNA among its rows. For this sample there are 350,000 to 500,000 distinct CDR3 sequences; 18% appear just once. The ten largest account for 20% to 25% of the sample. The sequenced material came from PBMCs or a T cell subset sorted from them (not recorded which). The receptors were sampled from a man aged 18 to 30 who had mild COVID-19 (a few samples of this study predate the infection). The sample titles of this study are shuffled in the database, so cell type and time point are left out; the donor was told from shared clones.

This clonotype has a handful of counts. The rearrangement links TRBV29-1 to TRBJ2-1; 12 positions match TRBD2. There are 16 residues in the CDR3. V was pared by 4 bases and J by 11 bases, with 15 bases of the junction left unmatched. CDR1 and CDR2 (germline): SQVTM, ANQGSEA. CDR3 nucleotides: TGCAGCGTTGCCCCTAGCGGGGGGGCAGGGCTGCTTAAGCAGTTCTTC. This translates into CSVAPSGGAGLLKQFF.

This clonotype occurred a few times. The chain couples TRBV12-3 or TRBV12-4 to TRBJ2-1, with D perhaps matching TRBD2 (6 bases). V lost 5 bases and J 2 bases, leaving 10 bases between the germline ends. This CDR3 comprises 14 residues. The CDR3 spells CASSVRETYNEQFF. As DNA, the CDR3 is TGTGCCAGCAGTGTCCGGGAGACCTACAATGAGCAGTTCTTC.

The CDR3 bases are TGTGCCAGCAGCGCCCAGGGTTCCACTGAAGCTTTCTTT. Translation: CASSAQGSTEAFF. The chain couples TRBV2 to TRBJ1-1; D possibly corresponds to TRBD1 (5 bases). Trimming pared 6 bases from V and 4 bases from J, leaving 12 bases between. The germline V gene has CDR1 SNHLY and CDR2 FYNNEI. The CDR3 is made up of 13 amino acids.

A few counts support this clonotype. This rearrangement joins TRBV7-2 to TRBJ2-1; 8 nucleotides align to TRBD2. Germline V gene sequence: CDR1 SGHTA, CDR2 FQGNSA. V trimming: 1 base; J trimming: 2 bases; junction bases outside the gene matches: 7. The CDR3 is made up of 17 amino acids. The CDR3, as DNA: TGTGCCAGCAGCTTAGAGGCCGGGGGGGCCCCCTACAATGAGCAGTTCTTC. The encoded protein is CASSLEAGGAPYNEQFF.

V usage is TRBV27 and J usage is TRBJ2-5; TRBD1 agrees at 8 bases. The CDR3 loop spans 14 amino acids. The V gene end was trimmed by 4 bases and the J gene end by 5 bases; junction bases not matched to a gene: 6. Germline-derived CDR1 and CDR2 are MNHEY and SMNVEV (reference sequence). CDR3 protein: CASSSTGERETQYF. CDR3 sequence (DNA): TGTGCCAGCAGTTCGACAGGGGAGAGGGAGACCCAGTACTTC.

This clonotype occurred a few times. The rearrangement links TRBV6-4 to TRBJ2-3; 7 bases line up with TRBD2. CDR3 length equals 15 residues. V gave up 0 bases and J gave up 2 bases; unmatched junction bases: 2. From germline, CDR1 is MRHNA and CDR2 SNTAGT. DNA for the CDR3: TGTGCCAGCAGTGACTCGCGGGGGACCACAGATACGCAGTATTTT. Its translation: CASSDSRGTTDTQYF.

A few counts support this clonotype. The V call is TRBV20-1, the J call TRBJ1-5; 8 positions match TRBD1. This CDR3 contains 13 residues. Per germline, CDR1 DFQATT and CDR2 SNEGSKA (reference sequence). V was pared by 3 bases and J by 9 bases, with 7 bases of the junction left unmatched. The CDR3 loop is CSASGQGHGPQHF. DNA of the CDR3: TGCAGTGCTAGCGGACAGGGCCATGGGCCCCAGCATTTT.

V and J are TRBV6-2 or TRBV6-3 and TRBJ2-7; 8 bases match TRBD1. V lost 0 bases, J lost 3 bases, and 13 bases stayed unmatched. CDR3 size: 18 residues. Germline CDR1 reads MNHEY; CDR2 reads SVGEGT. The CDR3 loop reads CASSYSLVRRDRNYEQYF. DNA for the CDR3: TGTGCCAGCAGTTACTCTCTCGTACGCCGGGACAGGAACTACGAGCAGTACTTC.

The V and J genes are TRBV5-1 and TRBJ1-1; the D gene is possibly TRBD1 (6 bases). V lost 4 bases to trimming and J lost 1 base, with 14 bases between them. CDR1 is SGHRS, CDR2 YFSETQ, per germline. The CDR3 extends over 15 amino acids. In nucleotides, the CDR3 is TGCGCCAGCAGCGCCATTGAAGGGGGGAACACTGAAGCTTTCTTT. Protein product: CASSAIEGGNTEAFF.